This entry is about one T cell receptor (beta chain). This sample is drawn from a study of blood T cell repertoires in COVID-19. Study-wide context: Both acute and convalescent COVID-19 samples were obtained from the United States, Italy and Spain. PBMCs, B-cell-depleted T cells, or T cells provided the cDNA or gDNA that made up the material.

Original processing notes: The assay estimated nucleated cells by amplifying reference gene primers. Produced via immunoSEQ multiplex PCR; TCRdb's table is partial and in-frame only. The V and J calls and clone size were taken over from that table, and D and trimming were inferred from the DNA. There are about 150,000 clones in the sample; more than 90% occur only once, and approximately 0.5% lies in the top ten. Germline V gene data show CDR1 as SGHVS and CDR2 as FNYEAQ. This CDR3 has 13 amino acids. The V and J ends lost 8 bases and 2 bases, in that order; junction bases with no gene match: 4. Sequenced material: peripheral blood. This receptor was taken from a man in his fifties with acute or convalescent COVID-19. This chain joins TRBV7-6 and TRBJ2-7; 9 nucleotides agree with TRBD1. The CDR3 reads CASGRQGAYEQYF. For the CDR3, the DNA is TGTGCCAGCGGCAGACAGGGGGCCTACGAGCAGTACTTC. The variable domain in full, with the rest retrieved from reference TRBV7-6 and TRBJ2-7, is GAGVSQSPRYKVTKRGQDVALRCDPISGHVSLYWYRQALGQGPEFLTYFNYEAQQDKSGLPNDRFSAERPEGSISTLTIQRTEQRDSAMYRCASGRQGAYEQYFGPGTRLTVT.